This is a list of T cell receptor beta chains from one sample in a study of cytomegalovirus exposure and HLA in healthy donors. The assay was immunoSEQ multiplex PCR, and TCRdb's table has in-frame clones only and misses some. The sample yields 60,000 to 80,000 clones, of which the top ten take up 4.5% to 5%. The sequencing input was PBMCs. Receptors were obtained from a man aged 35 to 55 in good health and CMV-seronegative. The conserved cysteine and the conserved F or W are not part of the CDR3 here. The order of the fields is V gene, clone size, CDR3 length, D gene, CDR3 protein. D genes are given only for firm matches. A row's size may be missing; if present it is once, few, many or a size class.

>TRBV7-6|.|13|TRBD2
ASSPGTSGAYEQY
>TRBV30|.|15|.
AWSVKGAGLGHNEQF
>TRBV29-1|.|10|.
SVLQGYNEQF
>TRBV28|.|13|TRBD1
ASSLWTGMTGELF
>TRBV10-3|.|12|.
ATRFGAAEYGYT
>TRBV7-2|.|14|TRBD2
ASSQSGASGSYEQY
>TRBV11-2|.|13|TRBD1
ASSLSGQGINTQY
>TRBV7-6|.|13|TRBD1
ASSPHPGGVYEQY
>TRBV6-5|.|12|TRBD1
ASSPRQGAYEQY
>TRBV18|.|13|.
ASSPGQSPSNEQF
>TRBV5-4|.|15|.
AAGGQLGTNRNYEQY
>TRBV9|.|12|.
ASAARAGNNEQF
>TRBV7-9|.|14|.
ASSLGASRALTEAF
>TRBV7-9|.|15|TRBD2
ASSPNLAGALYNEQF
>TRBV7-7|.|10|.
ASSREGETQY
>TRBV6-1|.|16|.
ASSDGGAPKLSNQPQH
>TRBV27|.|13|.
ASSLVLVDVYEQY
>TRBV19|.|13|.
ASAMGEVKSYEQY
>TRBV10-3|.|12|TRBD2
AISASGSAYEQY
>TRBV19|.|13|.
ASSITGRDFQPQH
>TRBV27|.|13|.
ASSLNAGASYGYT
>TRBV30|.|12|TRBD1
AWSGTGPTYEQY
>TRBV19|.|13|.
ASSPMTGSNYGYT
>TRBV19|.|13|TRBD2
ASSILAESGETQY
>TRBV14|.|13|TRBD1
ASSLGTGTYNEQF
>TRBV6-6|.|14|TRBD1
ASSYSHTGGTGELF
>TRBV7-8|.|11|.
ASSLADRNTIY
>TRBV5-1|.|13|.
ASTLGGGGYNEQF
>TRBV10-3|.|12|TRBD1
AISTDRENYEQY
>TRBV18|.|14|.
ASSPRGSTESYEQY
>TRBV30|.|13|.
AWSPSTGINQPQH
>TRBV9|.|14|TRBD2
ASSVGSSGNTGELF
>TRBV18|.|13|.
ASSPPTLSTGELF
>TRBV4-3|.|12|.
ASSQDSASYGYT
>TRBV4-1|.|11|.
ASSQGQGQPQH
>TRBV9|.|12|.
ASSRIGSKSGYT
>TRBV6-1|.|11|.
ASINRRDQPQH
>TRBV7-9|medium-sized|12|TRBD1
ASSWGQLQETQY
>TRBV29-1|.|12|TRBD2
SVGTSGGASEQY
>TRBV11-2|.|12|.
ASSTRLTNYGYT